This is a list of T cell receptor beta chains from one sample in a study of OX40 agonist ivuxolimab in advanced cancers. The table came from immunoSEQ multiplex PCR; TCRdb's copy has only in-frame clones and leaves some out. The sample lists 75,000 to 100,000 clones, about 91% occurring once. The source material was CD4+ or CD8+ T cells sorted from blood, sampled in a trial of the OX40 agonist ivuxolimab. The receptor source for this set is an adult with an advanced solid tumor such as melanoma, head and neck, liver or kidney cancer. Each CDR3 is given with its conserved first and last residue. D genes are given only for firm matches. Some rows have no size entry. The others give once, few or many, or a class for an expanded clone.

d_gene,j_gene,len,abundance,v_gene,CDR3nt,CDR3aa
.,TRBJ1-2,14,.,TRBV7-2,TGTGCCAGCAGCCAAGCTTGGGGGTCCTATGGCTACACCTTC,CASSQAWGSYGYTF
.,TRBJ2-5,16,.,TRBV2,TGTGCCAGCAGTGAATGGGGCAGGCGATCCGGGTTTCCCCAGTACTTC,CASSEWGRRSGFPQYF
TRBD2,TRBJ2-1,15,.,TRBV9,TGTGCCAGCAGCGTTAGCGGGAGAGAAAACAATGAGCAGTTCTTC,CASSVSGRENNEQFF
.,TRBJ2-7,13,.,TRBV6-5,TGTGCCAGCAGCCAAGAAGACTTTACTCAGCAGTACTTC,CASSQEDFTQQYF
TRBD1,TRBJ1-4,14,once,TRBV6-5,TGTGCCAGCAGCTTGGAGACAGGGGTTGAAAAACTGTTTTTT,CASSLETGVEKLFF
TRBD1,TRBJ2-2,16,few,TRBV19,TGTGCCACTTGGAACAGGGGGCACGGGAACACCGGGGAGCTGTTTTTT,CATWNRGHGNTGELFF
.,TRBJ1-5,13,few,TRBV19,TGTGCCAGTATGGCAGGGTTTAGACAGCCCCAGCATTTT,CASMAGFRQPQHF
.,TRBJ2-7,17,few,TRBV5-1,TGCGCCAGCAGCTTGGACGCAGGGGCGGGGACTTTCAGGGAGCAGTACTTC,CASSLDAGAGTFREQYF
.,TRBJ2-7,15,.,TRBV6-1,TGTGCCAGCAGAAGTTCCCCTGGGGGGAGGTACGAGCAGTACTTC,CASRSSPGGRYEQYF
TRBD1,TRBJ2-6,14,.,TRBV29-1,TGCAGCGTTGGGACAGGGGCTGGGGCCAACGTCCTGACTTTC,CSVGTGAGANVLTF
.,TRBJ1-3,14,.,TRBV9,TGTGCCAGCAGCGCGGCGAATCCTGGAAACACCATATATTTT,CASSAANPGNTIYF
TRBD1,TRBJ1-4,15,.,TRBV28,TGTGCCAGCAGTGAAGACGCCTGGGACAGGTCCTCACTGTTTTTT,CASSEDAWDRSSLFF
TRBD2,TRBJ2-2,16,.,TRBV7-9,TGTGCCAGCAGCTTAGCCAGCGGGAGGTTAACCGGGGAGCTGTTTTTT,CASSLASGRLTGELFF
TRBD1,TRBJ1-5,14,once,TRBV2,TGTGCCAGCAGGGACAGGGAGGGCAATCAGCCCCAGCATTTT,CASRDREGNQPQHF
TRBD1,TRBJ2-7,15,.,TRBV5-4,TGTGCCAGCAGCGTACAGGGGCCCATTGGTGGCGAGCAGTACTTC,CASSVQGPIGGEQYF
TRBD2,TRBJ2-2,15,.,TRBV19,TGTGCCAGTAGTACTGCTAGCGGCAACACCGGGGAGCTGTTTTTT,CASSTASGNTGELFF
.,TRBJ2-4,17,.,TRBV10-3,TGTGCCATCAGTGAGAAGGGGCAGCTCCTAGCCAAAAACATTCAGTACTTC,CAISEKGQLLAKNIQYF
.,TRBJ2-7,13,.,TRBV4-1,TGCGCCAGCAGCCTGACCGGAAGCTACGAGCAGTACTTC,CASSLTGSYEQYF
TRBD1,TRBJ1-1,16,.,TRBV19,TGTGCCAGTAGTATCTTCTCCGCCAGGGGGGACACTGAAGCTTTCTTT,CASSIFSARGDTEAFF